This TCR beta chain was found in a study of cytotoxic CD8 clonotypes in ibrutinib-treated CLL. The protocol was immunoSEQ multiplex PCR, while the TCRdb copy is restricted to in-frame clones and leaves out a portion. Seen here are roughly 220,000 clones, nearly 80% observed once, and the top ten hold roughly 10%. From germline, CDR1 is MDHEN and CDR2 SYDVKM. Trimming cost V 7 bases and J 4 bases, with 12 bases left between them. This CDR3 region has 13 residues. This TCR derives from a human donor with chronic lymphocytic leukemia. The material sequenced was PBMCs, taken after 12 months of ibrutinib treatment. J is TRBJ2-3 and V is TRBV28; D unclear. Here the CDR3 DNA reads TGTGCCAGCACAAGCACGTGGGCAGATACGCAGTATTTT. This translates into CASTSTWADTQYF.